Presented here are 28 T cell receptor beta chains from one specimen sequenced in a study of blood T cell repertoires in COVID-19. Clones were read by immunoSEQ multiplex PCR, and TCRdb kept only the in-frame ones, dropping some. Among 230,000 or so clones listed, more than 65% were seen once. Source material: peripheral blood. These receptors came from a woman aged 40 to 55 who had recovered from COVID-19.

This clone was picked up one time. The chain is built from TRBV6-1 and TRBJ1-3, with 7 positions matching TRBD1. The CDR3 sequence is 13 residues long. V shed 1 base and J 8 bases; nucleotides not matched to a gene: 2. Germline V gene data show CDR1 as MNHNS and CDR2 as SASEGT. CDR3 coding DNA: TGTGCCAGCAGTGAAGACAGGGGAGACACCATATATTTT. Translated, it gives CASSEDRGDTIYF.

The chain links TRBV20-1 to TRBJ1-1; D gene unclear. Germline CDR1 reads DFQATT; CDR2 reads SNEGSKA (reference sequence). CDR3 length: 11 amino acids. In DNA, the CDR3 is TGCAGAGCCATCATGAACACTGAAGCTTTCTTT. Translating gives CRAIMNTEAFF.

The count of this clone is one. The chain is built from TRBV5-1 and TRBJ2-2; 9 bases are shared with TRBD1. V lost 4 bases to trimming and J lost 0 bases; unmatched junction nucleotides: 4. Germline V gene sequence: CDR1 SGHRS, CDR2 YFSETQ. There are 16 residues in the CDR3. This CDR3 reads CASSQGQGANTGELFF. In DNA, the CDR3 is TGCGCCAGCAGCCAGGGACAGGGCGCGAACACCGGGGAGCTGTTTTTT.

The chain combines TRBV19 with TRBJ2-1; TRBD2 matches at 16 bases. Germline CDR1 and CDR2: LNHDA and SQIVND (reference sequence). The CDR3 contains 16 residues. The V gene end was trimmed by 0 bases and the J gene end by 10 bases; junction bases not matched to a gene: 3. DNA of the CDR3: TGTGCCAGTAGTATAGAGGGACTAGCGGGGGGGCACGAGCAGTTCTTC. Protein sequence: CASSIEGLAGGHEQFF.

The rearrangement uses TRBV7-9 and TRBJ2-7, with 7 positions matching TRBD2. This CDR3 contains 14 residues. Germline trimming cut 6 bases from V and 3 bases from J; bases unmatched to any gene: 8. The germline V gene encodes CDR1 SEHNR and CDR2 FQNEAQ (reference sequence). For the CDR3, the DNA is TGTGCCAGCAGTTCAACTGGGGGGGACTACGAGCAGTACTTC. As protein: CASSSTGGDYEQYF. Full variable domain (missing parts from reference TRBV7-9 and TRBJ2-7): DTGVSQNPRHKITKRGQNVTFRCDPISEHNRLYWYRQTLGQGPEFLTYFQNEAQLEKSRLLSDRFSAERPKGSFSTLEIQRTEQGDSAMYLCASSSTGGDYEQYFGPGTRLTVT.

The J gene is TRBJ2-3, the V gene TRBV7-6, with a possible D match to TRBD1 (6 bases). CDR1 and CDR2 from the germline V gene are SGHVS and FNYEAQ. The CDR3 covers 17 residues. V was shortened by 2 bases and J by 1 base, with 16 bases between the two germline ends. The CDR3 DNA sequence: TGTGCCAGCAGCTTATACATTAGTCGGACAGGCACAGATACGCAGTATTTT. Its protein product is CASSLYISRTGTDTQYF.

The chain couples TRBV7-2 to TRBJ2-7; 7 bases map to TRBD2. CDR1 SGHTA and CDR2 FQGNSA come from the germline V gene. Unmatched junction bases numbered 8, after V lost 5 bases and J lost 4 bases. This CDR3 comprises 14 residues. This CDR3 reads CASSLIPGRYEQYF. CDR3 sequence (DNA): TGTGCCAGCAGCCTCATTCCCGGGAGGTACGAGCAGTACTTC.

The chain employs TRBV10-3 and TRBJ1-2, with TRBD1 matching 8 bases. Germline CDR1 reads ENHRY; CDR2 reads SYGVKD. CDR3 length equals 12 residues. Unmatched junction bases numbered 3, after V lost 6 bases and J lost 6 bases. CDR3 in DNA: TGTGCCATCAGACAGGGGGTTGATGGCTACACCTTC. Its protein is CAIRQGVDGYTF.

This clone was seen just once. The rearrangement uses TRBV6-5 and TRBJ1-2; D unresolved. The CDR3 spans 14 residues. CDR1 MNHEY and CDR2 SVGAGI come from the germline V gene. V lost 0 bases, J lost 6 bases, and 11 bases lay in between. CDR3 sequence: CASSYSSAVNGYTF. The CDR3 region has the DNA TGTGCCAGCAGTTACTCCTCCGCGGTGAATGGCTACACCTTC.

This chain joins TRBV10-3 and TRBJ1-1; D possibly corresponds to TRBD1 (5 bases). V shed 10 bases and J shed 1 base, with 13 bases lying between them. The germline V gene has CDR1 ENHRY and CDR2 SYGVKD. This CDR3 spans 13 amino acids. CDR3 nucleotides: TGTGCCACCGGGGGTAGCGAGAACACTGAAGCTTTCTTT. It specifies CATGGSENTEAFF.

The genes are TRBV28 and TRBJ2-7; D remains ambiguous. Germline lookup yields CDR1 MDHEN and CDR2 SYDVKM. V lost 2 bases to trimming and J lost 2 bases, with 7 bases between them. The CDR3 totals 13 residues. The CDR3 here is CASSLTITYEQYF. Written as DNA, the CDR3 is TGTGCCAGCAGTTTAACAATTACCTACGAGCAGTACTTC.

The chain carries TRBV20-1 and TRBJ1-1, with 8 bases that match TRBD1. Germline V gene sequence: CDR1 DFQATT, CDR2 SNEGSKA (reference sequence). V shed 3 bases and J 0 bases; nucleotides not matched to a gene: 9. CDR3 length equals 16 residues. This CDR3 reads CSASFLDRDLNTEAFF. The CDR3 region has the DNA TGCAGTGCTAGTTTTTTGGACAGGGATTTGAACACTGAAGCTTTCTTT.

This chain joins TRBV5-1 and TRBJ1-6; D is undetermined. The CDR3 contains 17 residues. V was pared by 0 bases and J by 7 bases, with 17 bases between. CDR1 and CDR2 from the germline V gene are SGHRS and YFSETQ. DNA for the CDR3: TGCGCCAGCAGCTTGGGATGGGGAGAGCCAGTAAATTCACCCCTCCACTTT. The encoded protein is CASSLGWGEPVNSPLHF.

This clone was observed a handful of times. The chain employs TRBV4-2 and TRBJ2-1; 8 bases agree with TRBD1. Trimming took 4 bases from V and 4 from J; bases not matched to a gene: 9. The CDR3 covers 16 residues. Germline CDR1 and CDR2: LGHNA and YNFKEQ. CDR3 amino acids: CASSPTTGVLYNEQFF. The CDR3, as DNA: TGTGCCAGCAGCCCAACGACAGGGGTGCTATACAATGAGCAGTTCTTC.

The chain recombines TRBV6-5 with TRBJ2-7; TRBD2 might be the D (5 bases). Deletions cut 5 bases from V and 3 bases from J, with 11 bases between. CDR1 and CDR2 (germline): MNHEY, SVGAGI. The CDR3 covers 13 residues. In nucleotides, the CDR3 is TGTGCCAGCAGTCCCTTCCGGGGCTACGAGCAGTACTTC. Encoded protein: CASSPFRGYEQYF.

The chain couples TRBV6-2 or TRBV6-3 to TRBJ2-7; 12 positions match TRBD1. The length of the CDR3 is 14 residues. V lost 5 bases and J lost 5; bases outside the gene matches: 4. Germline CDR1 and CDR2: MNHEY and SVGEGT. The CDR3 here is CASSPGTGGDEQYF. In nucleotides, the CDR3 is TGTGCCAGCAGTCCCGGGACAGGGGGCGACGAGCAGTACTTC.

This rearrangement joins TRBV29-1 to TRBJ1-2; 7 positions match TRBD1. V shed 7 bases, J shed 8 bases, and the junction held 7 bases outside the gene matches. Germline CDR1 reads SQVTM; CDR2 reads ANQGSEA. The CDR3 is made up of 11 amino acids. In nucleotides, the CDR3 is TGCAGCGCCGGGGACAGCACAGGCTACACCTTC. Translation: CSAGDSTGYTF. Full variable domain (rest looked up from reference TRBV29-1 and TRBJ1-2): SAVISQKPSRDICQRGTSLTIQCQVDSQVTMMFWYRQQPGQSLTLIATANQGSEATYESGFVIDKFPISRPNLTFSTLTVSNMSPEDSSIYLCSAGDSTGYTFGSGTRLTVV.

The chain couples TRBV6-5 to TRBJ2-1; a possible D gene is TRBD1 (6 bases). In germline, CDR1 is MNHEY, CDR2 SVGAGI. The CDR3 is 15 amino acids. The V end was cut by 7 bases, the J end by 4 bases, with 17 bases between. CDR3 nucleotide sequence: TGTGCCAGCACCAAAGGGGGACGTGGGTACAATGAGCAGTTCTTC. It is translated as CASTKGGRGYNEQFF.

V gene TRBV6-5 combines with J gene TRBJ1-5; 8 bases match TRBD1. With 5 bases clipped from V and 11 bases from J, the junction kept 11 bases outside the gene matches. Germline assignment: CDR1 MNHEY and CDR2 SVGAGI. The CDR3 contains 14 residues. CDR3 region: CASSRWDRQEAQHF. The CDR3 bases are TGTGCCAGCAGTCGTTGGGACAGGCAAGAAGCCCAGCATTTT.

The rearrangement joins TRBV7-2 to TRBJ1-2; weak D call: TRBD1 (5 bases). The CDR3 totals 17 residues. The germline CDR1 and CDR2 sequences are SGHTA and FQGNSA. Trimming pared 0 bases from V and 0 bases from J, leaving 14 bases between. The DNA of the CDR3 is TGTGCCAGCAGCTTAGCGCGGCAGGGCCGAGCTAACTATGGCTACACCTTC. Its translation: CASSLARQGRANYGYTF.

The CDR3 DNA reads as TGTGCCAGCAGCTTCACCGCGGGACTAGTCTCCGGGGAGCTGTTTTTT. It yields the protein CASSFTAGLVSGELFF. The chain is built from TRBV11-3 and TRBJ2-2; 8 bases are shared with TRBD2. CDR1 SGHNT and CDR2 YENEEA come from the germline V gene. V lost 3 bases to trimming and J lost 6 bases; unmatched junction nucleotides: 9. The CDR3 sequence is 16 residues long. Together with reference TRBV11-3 and TRBJ2-2, the CDR3 gives the full variable domain: EAGVVQSPRYKIIEKKQPVAFWCNPISGHNTLYWYLQNLGQGPELLIRYENEEAVDDSQLPKDRFSAERLKGVDSTLKIQPAELGDSAVYLCASSFTAGLVSGELFFGEGSRLTVL.

The chain has TRBV27 and TRBJ2-3; 9 nucleotides line up with TRBD2. Germline values: CDR1 MNHEY, CDR2 SMNVEV (reference sequence). V trimming: 5 bases; J trimming: 5 bases; junction bases outside the gene matches: 8. The CDR3 is 15 residues long. The DNA of the CDR3 is TGTGCCAGCAGTGGGCGGGGGGGTCCCGAAGATACGCAGTATTTT. Encoded protein: CASSGRGGPEDTQYF.

The genes are TRBV14 and TRBJ1-1, with TRBD1 matching 8 bases. The CDR3 runs to 16 residues. The V gene end was trimmed by 4 bases and the J gene end by 4 bases; junction bases not matched to a gene: 11. The germline gives CDR1 SGHDN, CDR2 FVKESK. The CDR3 here is CASSPRQGWGGTEAFF. The CDR3 DNA reads as TGTGCCAGCAGCCCCCGACAGGGGTGGGGGGGCACTGAAGCTTTCTTT. The complete variable domain, with remaining parts taken from reference TRBV14 and TRBJ1-1, reads EAGVTQFPSHSVIEKGQTVTLRCDPISGHDNLYWYRRVMGKEIKFLLHFVKESKQDESGMPNNRFLAERTGGTYSTLKVQPAELEDSGVYFCASSPRQGWGGTEAFFGQGTRLTVV.

V usage is TRBV12-3 or TRBV12-4 and J usage is TRBJ1-1; D is undetermined. This CDR3 spans 13 amino acids. V gave up 6 bases and J gave up 1 base, with 9 bases separating them. This CDR3 reads CASRGQQNTEAFF. Here the CDR3 DNA reads TGTGCCAGCAGGGGCCAGCAGAACACTGAAGCTTTCTTT.

The V call is TRBV7-8, the J call TRBJ1-6, with TRBD1 identical over 9 bases. Trimming at V came to 4 bases and at J to 8 bases, leaving 6 bases not matched to a gene. Germline V gene lookup returns CDR1 SGHVS and CDR2 FQNEAQ. This CDR3 is built from 15 residues. For the CDR3, the DNA is TGTGCCAGCAGCTCCGCGACAGGGGGACATTCACCCCTCCACTTT. Amino acid sequence: CASSSATGGHSPLHF.

The chain carries TRBV19 and TRBJ1-2, with D perhaps TRBD1 (5 bases). Trimming removed 7 bases from V and 3 bases from J, with 15 bases in between. The CDR3 runs 14 residues. Per the germline V gene, CDR1 is LNHDA and CDR2 is SQIVND (reference sequence). In DNA, the CDR3 is TGTGCCAGTAAAGACAGTCCTTTACACTATGGCTACACCTTC. Translated, it gives CASKDSPLHYGYTF.

The CDR3, as DNA: TGTGCCAGCAGCATAGGACAGGGCATGGAGACCCAGTACTTC. It encodes CASSIGQGMETQYF. The J gene is TRBJ2-5, the V gene TRBV11-2, with TRBD1 identical over 8 bases. This CDR3 is 14 amino acids long. J was trimmed by 5 bases and V by 5 bases; bases with no gene match: 7. Germline-derived CDR1 and CDR2 are SGHAT and FQNNGV.

J is TRBJ1-5 and V is TRBV3-1 (or the pseudogene TRBV3-2); 10 bases are shared with TRBD1. In germline, CDR1 is LGHDT, CDR2 YNNKEL (reference sequence). J gave up 0 bases and V 4 bases, and 12 bases lay outside the gene matches. The CDR3 loop spans 19 amino acids. Here the CDR3 DNA reads TGTGCCAGCAGCCGGGGTCGGGACAGGGGCCCTTATAGCAATCAGCCCCAGCATTTT. Translating gives CASSRGRDRGPYSNQPQHF.